These T cell receptor beta chains were read from a single sample in a study of OX40 agonist ivuxolimab in advanced cancers. Produced via immunoSEQ multiplex PCR; TCRdb's table is partial and in-frame only. The sample consists of roughly 73,000 clones, 80% to 90% of them appearing once. The sequencing here drew on CD4+ or CD8+ T cells sorted from blood, taken in a trial of the OX40 agonist ivuxolimab. These receptors were obtained from an adult with an advanced solid tumor such as melanoma, head and neck, liver or kidney cancer. The CDR3 runs from the conserved cysteine through the conserved F or W. The D gene is left open where the match is weak. Clone size, where shown, is once, few, many, or a class for clones that have expanded.

V	J	size	D	CDR3	DNA
TRBV7-9	TRBJ2-7	-	TRBD2	CASSFGGGTSLEQYF	TGTGCCAGCAGCTTCGGCGGGGGGACCTCCCTCGAGCAGTACTTC
TRBV5-1	TRBJ1-4	-	-	CASSYGTNEKLFF	TGCGCCAGCAGCTACGGGACTAATGAAAAACTGTTTTTT
TRBV2	TRBJ2-6	-	-	CASSRDSPSGANVLTF	TGTGCCAGCAGCAGAGACTCTCCCTCTGGGGCCAACGTCCTGACTTTC
TRBV7-8	TRBJ2-1	-	-	CASSFAGSSYNEQFF	TGTGCCAGCAGCTTCGCGGGGAGCTCCTACAATGAGCAGTTCTTC
TRBV5-1	TRBJ1-1	-	TRBD1	CASSRGTGGVSGTEAFF	TGCGCCAGCAGCCGAGGGACAGGGGGCGTATCGGGCACTGAAGCTTTCTTT
TRBV27	TRBJ1-3	once	TRBD1	CASSLTGDGLSGNTIYF	TGTGCCAGCAGTTTAACAGGGGACGGCCTCTCTGGAAACACCATATATTTT
TRBV7-9	TRBJ1-4	-	-	CASSLGEQTNEKLFF	TGTGCCAGCAGCTTAGGGGAACAAACTAATGAAAAACTGTTTTTT
TRBV10-3	TRBJ2-7	-	TRBD2	CAISESLTSGYEQYF	TGTGCCATCAGTGAGTCTCTGACTAGCGGGTACGAGCAGTACTTC
TRBV10-3	TRBJ1-1	-	TRBD1	CAITPRDRGFAEAFF	TGTGCCATCACCCCCCGGGACAGGGGTTTCGCTGAAGCTTTCTTT
TRBV30	TRBJ1-5	-	-	CAWSPQGNQPQHF	TGTGCCTGGAGTCCTCAGGGAAATCAGCCCCAGCATTTT
TRBV4-1	TRBJ2-1	-	TRBD1	CASSRPPDRSSYNEQFF	TGCGCCAGCAGCCGACCCCCGGACAGGAGCTCCTACAATGAGCAGTTCTTC
TRBV28	TRBJ2-7	-	-	CASSFPPANRLSYEQYF	TGTGCCAGCAGTTTCCCCCCCGCGAACCGTCTCTCCTACGAGCAGTACTTC
TRBV5-5	TRBJ1-5	-	-	CASSFSGEDQPQHF	TGTGCCAGCAGCTTCTCAGGGGAAGATCAGCCCCAGCATTTT
TRBV19	TRBJ2-1	-	TRBD2	CASSNRLAGGYNEQFF	TGTGCCAGTAGTAACCGACTAGCGGGAGGTTACAATGAGCAGTTCTTC
TRBV5-1	TRBJ2-6	-	-	CASSLTGVSGANVLTF	TGCGCCAGCAGCTTGACAGGTGTCAGTGGGGCCAACGTCCTGACTTTC
TRBV27	TRBJ2-2	-	-	CASSFNGAPTGELFF	TGTGCCAGCAGTTTTAACGGGGCCCCCACCGGGGAGCTGTTTTTT
TRBV28	TRBJ2-7	-	-	CASRVFGYEQYF	TGTGCCAGCAGGGTATTCGGCTACGAGCAGTACTTC